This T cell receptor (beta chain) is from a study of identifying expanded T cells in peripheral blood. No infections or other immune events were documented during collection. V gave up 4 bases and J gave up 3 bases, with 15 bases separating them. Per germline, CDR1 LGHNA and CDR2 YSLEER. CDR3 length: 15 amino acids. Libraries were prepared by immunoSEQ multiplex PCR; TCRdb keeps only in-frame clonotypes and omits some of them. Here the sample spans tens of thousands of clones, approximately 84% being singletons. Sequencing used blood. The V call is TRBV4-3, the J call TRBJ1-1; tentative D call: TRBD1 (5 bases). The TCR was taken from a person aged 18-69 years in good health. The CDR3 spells CASSLSGRGDTEAFF. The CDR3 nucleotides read TGCGCCAGCAGCCTATCAGGTAGGGGTGACACTGAAGCTTTCTTT.